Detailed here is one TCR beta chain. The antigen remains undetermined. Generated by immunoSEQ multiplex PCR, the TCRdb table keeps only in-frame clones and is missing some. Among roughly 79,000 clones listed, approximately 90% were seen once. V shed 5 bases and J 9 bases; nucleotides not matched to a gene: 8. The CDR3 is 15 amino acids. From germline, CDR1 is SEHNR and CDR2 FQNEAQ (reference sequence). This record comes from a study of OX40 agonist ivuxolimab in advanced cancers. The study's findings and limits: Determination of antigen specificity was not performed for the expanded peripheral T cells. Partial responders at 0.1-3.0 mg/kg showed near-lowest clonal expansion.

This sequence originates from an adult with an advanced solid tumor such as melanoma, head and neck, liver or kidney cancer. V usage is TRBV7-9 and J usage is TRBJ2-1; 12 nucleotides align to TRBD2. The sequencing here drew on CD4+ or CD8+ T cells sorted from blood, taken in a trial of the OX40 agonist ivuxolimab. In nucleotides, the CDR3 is TGTGCCAGCAGCGAGGCACTAGCGGGGGGAAGTGAGCAGTTCTTC. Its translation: CASSEALAGGSEQFF.